The 25 T cell receptor beta chains below were found in one sample sequenced in a study of CD8 T cells in ankylosing spondylitis. TCRdb reanalysed the 5' RACE reads using MiXCR and keeps one entry per CDR3 protein. Here the sample spans about 340,000 distinct CDR3 sequences, under 15% being singletons. Sequences were obtained from blood, either unsorted or a sorted T cell fraction (not recorded which). Receptors originate from a male donor with ankylosing spondylitis or in good health (not recorded which).

This chain uses TRBV12-3 or TRBV12-4 with TRBJ2-1; 10 bases are shared with TRBD2. The CDR3 contains 14 residues. The J segment lost 12 bases and the V segment lost 1 base, leaving 6 bases of the junction unmatched. For the CDR3, the DNA is TGTGCCAGCAGTTTAGGGGTAGCGGGGGGCGGGCAGTTCTTC. This codes for CASSLGVAGGGQFF.

Ten or more counts support this clonotype. The chain uses TRBV5-1 and TRBJ2-2, with D hard to call. The germline V and J ends were trimmed by 2 bases and 1 base, with 9 bases remaining between them. CDR1 and CDR2 from the germline V gene are SGHRS and YFSETQ. The CDR3 length is 15 residues. The CDR3 region has the DNA TGCGCCAGCAGCTTTAACAGACTGAACACCGGGGAGCTGTTTTTT. It translates to CASSFNRLNTGELFF.

This clonotype turned up a few times. This chain links TRBV5-6 with TRBJ2-7; D is possibly TRBD2 (6 bases). The CDR3 length is 14 residues. Deletions cut 0 bases from V and 2 bases from J, with 9 bases between. Germline V lookup: CDR1 SGHDT, CDR2 YYEEEE. In nucleotides, the CDR3 is TGTGCCAGCAGCTTGGGGACTACCACCTACGAGCAGTACTTC. Encoded protein: CASSLGTTTYEQYF.

Ten or more counts support this clonotype. The chain links TRBV12-3 or TRBV12-4 to TRBJ2-3; TRBD2 is a possible D gene (5 bases). There are 15 residues in the CDR3. Trimming left V 1 base short and J 3 bases short, with 11 bases between. The CDR3 here is CASSLGGYGTDTQYF. In DNA form, the CDR3 reads TGTGCCAGCAGTTTAGGAGGGTATGGGACAGATACGCAGTATTTT.

J is TRBJ2-3 and V is TRBV5-1; D uncertain. Trimming shortened V by 2 bases and J by 2 bases, and 9 bases separated the two germline ends. Germline CDR1 SGHRS, CDR2 YFSETQ. The CDR3 is 14 amino acids. The CDR3 DNA sequence: TGCGCCAGCAGCTTAGACCGCACCACAGATACGCAGTATTTT. Translated, it gives CASSLDRTTDTQYF.

The V and J genes are TRBV20-1 and TRBJ1-5; D remains ambiguous. Germline V gene data show CDR1 as DFQATT and CDR2 as SNEGSKA (reference sequence). V gave up 5 bases and J gave up 6 bases, with 11 bases separating them. The CDR3 contains 12 residues. The CDR3 spells CSASGRGQPQHF. The CDR3 nucleotides are TGCAGTGCTTCTGGACGCGGTCAGCCCCAGCATTTT.

There are a few counts of this clonotype. V usage is TRBV12-3 or TRBV12-4 and J usage is TRBJ1-1; D possibly corresponds to TRBD1 (6 bases). The CDR3 contains 15 residues. Trimming stripped 4 bases from V and 0 bases from J, with 12 bases between. The CDR3 region has the DNA TGTGCCAGCAGTTCGACAGGAGAAATGAACACTGAAGCTTTCTTT. The encoded protein is CASSSTGEMNTEAFF.

The gene calls are TRBV2 and TRBJ1-2, with D maybe TRBD1 (6 bases). V lost 9 bases to trimming and J lost 6 bases, with 11 bases between them. Germline V lookup: CDR1 SNHLY, CDR2 FYNNEI. This CDR3 spans 11 amino acids. CDR3 amino acids: CASYQGNGYTF. In DNA form, the CDR3 reads TGTGCCAGTTATCAGGGGAATGGCTACACCTTC.

The chain uses TRBV27 and TRBJ1-2, with D tentatively TRBD1 (5 bases). Germline V gene data show CDR1 as MNHEY and CDR2 as SMNVEV (reference sequence). The CDR3 has 13 amino acids. V was trimmed by 6 bases and J by 4 bases, leaving 12 bases between them. In nucleotides, the CDR3 is TGTGCCAGCAGAGTTTCAGGGTCCTATGGCTACACCTTC. Its protein product is CASRVSGSYGYTF.

In its sample, this clonotype was seen a few times. The chain uses TRBV10-3 and TRBJ2-1, with TRBD2 matching 8 bases. With V trimmed by 10 bases and J by 9 bases, 14 bases remained unmatched. The CDR3 contains 14 residues. Germline values: CDR1 ENHRY, CDR2 SYGVKD. The chain's CDR3 is CATGGDISLAEQFF. The CDR3 DNA reads as TGTGCCACCGGGGGGGACATTTCTCTCGCTGAGCAGTTCTTC.

This clonotype was observed a handful of times. The chain has TRBV20-1 and TRBJ1-5, with TRBD1 as a possible D gene (5 bases). The CDR3 has 19 amino acids. Germline-derived CDR1 and CDR2 are DFQATT and SNEGSKA (reference sequence). Deletions cut 1 base from V and 0 bases from J, with 22 bases between. CDR3 protein: CSARVSGRPTVNSNQPQHF. CDR3 coding DNA: TGCAGTGCTAGAGTTTCGGGACGTCCAACGGTTAATAGCAATCAGCCCCAGCATTTT.

This rearrangement joins TRBV7-7 to TRBJ2-1, with 8 bases identical to TRBD2. The CDR3 is made up of 13 amino acids. V gave up 5 bases and J gave up 7 bases; unmatched junction bases: 4. Germline V gene lookup returns CDR1 SSHAT and CDR2 FNYEAQ (reference sequence). The CDR3 is CASSPQRGNEQFF. CDR3 coding DNA: TGTGCCAGCAGCCCCCAGCGGGGGAATGAGCAGTTCTTC. The full variable domain, its missing parts supplied by reference TRBV7-7 and TRBJ2-1, is GAGVSQSPRYKVTKRGQDVTLRCDPISSHATLYWYQQALGQGPEFLTYFNYEAQPDKSGLPSDRFSAERPEGSISTLTIQRTEQRDSAMYRCASSPQRGNEQFFGPGTRLTVL.

The chain uses TRBV4-1 and TRBJ1-2, with D unresolved. CDR3 length: 14 amino acids. Germline V gene sequence: CDR1 MGHRA, CDR2 YSYEKL. V shed 0 bases and J shed 4 bases, with 9 bases lying between them. In DNA, the CDR3 is TGCGCCAGCAGCCAAGAACCAGCTTCCTATGGCTACACCTTC. As protein: CASSQEPASYGYTF.

The table lists this clonotype with a few counts. CDR3 amino acids: CSVPGTDTQYF. For the CDR3, the DNA is TGCAGTGTACCGGGCACAGATACGCAGTATTTT. The chain recombines TRBV20-1 with TRBJ2-3; the D is unclear. From germline, CDR1 is DFQATT and CDR2 SNEGSKA (reference sequence). V lost 7 bases, J lost 1 base, and 6 bases lay in between. The CDR3 is 11 amino acids.

The rearrangement joins TRBV27 to TRBJ1-5; 9 nucleotides agree with TRBD1. The V and J ends lost 6 bases and 4 bases, in that order; junction bases with no gene match: 7. Germline V CDR1 and CDR2: MNHEY, SMNVEV (reference sequence). This CDR3 has 15 amino acids. This chain's CDR3 is CASRGGQGLNQPQHF. The CDR3 DNA follows: TGTGCCAGCAGAGGGGGACAGGGTTTAAATCAGCCCCAGCATTTT.

This clonotype occurred a few times. The chain is built from TRBV20-1 and TRBJ1-1; D is undetermined. This CDR3 has 14 amino acids. V was trimmed by 2 bases and J by 7 bases, leaving 17 bases between them. From germline, CDR1 is DFQATT and CDR2 SNEGSKA (reference sequence). Written as DNA, the CDR3 is TGCAGTGCTAGACTTGGAGGGTCCAGTCATGAAGCTTTCTTT. As protein: CSARLGGSSHEAFF.

This clonotype was seen a few times. The J gene is TRBJ1-1, the V gene TRBV11-2; D not resolved. Germline-derived CDR1 and CDR2 are SGHAT and FQNNGV. This CDR3 has 15 amino acids. Trimming shortened V by 0 bases and J by 5 bases, and 13 bases separated the two germline ends. CDR3: CASSLDRARGTEAFF. The CDR3 DNA reads as TGTGCCAGCAGCTTAGACCGTGCACGGGGTACTGAAGCTTTCTTT. Full variable domain (outside the CDR3, taken from reference TRBV11-2 and TRBJ1-1): EAGVAQSPRYKIIEKRQSVAFWCNPISGHATLYWYQQILGQGPKLLIQFQNNGVVDDSQLPKDRFSAERLKGVDSTLKIQPAKLEDSAVYLCASSLDRARGTEAFFGQGTRLTVV.

The CDR3 protein is CASSLDWARNEQFF. In nucleotides, the CDR3 is TGTGCCAGCAGCTTGGATTGGGCCCGGAATGAGCAGTTCTTC. V usage is TRBV5-6 and J usage is TRBJ2-1, with D unclear. This CDR3 region has 14 residues. Trimming removed 0 bases from V and 7 bases from J, with 11 bases in between. CDR1 and CDR2 from the germline V gene are SGHDT and YYEEEE.

This clonotype was found a few times. The rearrangement joins TRBV12-3 or TRBV12-4 to TRBJ2-1, with a tentative D call TRBD2 (6 bases). V gave up 7 bases and J gave up 6 bases, with 13 bases separating them. The CDR3 consists of 13 residues. CDR3 DNA: TGTGCCAGCAAGTCTGGAGGGGTCAATGAGCAGTTCTTC. This encodes CASKSGGVNEQFF.

This clonotype has a handful of counts. This rearrangement joins TRBV3-1 to TRBJ2-5; 14 nucleotides match TRBD2. Germline V gene data show CDR1 as LGHDT and CDR2 as YNNKEL (reference sequence). V was clipped by 4 bases and J by 3 bases; unmatched bases: 10. The CDR3 covers 18 residues. As DNA, the CDR3 is TGTGCCAGCAGCCCGCGACTAGCGGGAGGGCCCTCGGAAGAGACCCAGTACTTC. This sequence encodes CASSPRLAGGPSEETQYF.

This rearrangement joins TRBV6-1 to TRBJ2-7; no definite D call. The V gene lost 5 bases and the J gene lost 1 base, with 9 bases spanning the gap. The CDR3 spans 13 residues. Germline assignment: CDR1 MNHNS and CDR2 SASEGT. CDR3 protein: CASSKPGSYEQYF. The CDR3 nucleotides read TGTGCCAGCAGTAAACCGGGTTCCTACGAGCAGTACTTC.

The chain has TRBV12-3 or TRBV12-4 and TRBJ2-7, with a tentative D call TRBD1 (6 bases). This CDR3 is 14 amino acids long. V was shortened by 5 bases and J by 5 bases, with 16 bases between the two germline ends. CDR3 region: CASSQRQGINEQYF. DNA of the CDR3: TGTGCCAGCAGTCAGCGGCAGGGGATCAACGAGCAGTACTTC.

J is TRBJ2-2 and V is TRBV6-5, with D perhaps given as TRBD1 or TRBD2 (5 bases each). V was shortened by 2 bases and J by 4 bases, with 14 bases between the two germline ends. The CDR3 has 16 residues. Germline V gives CDR1 MNHEY, CDR2 SVGAGI. CDR3 nucleotide sequence: TGTGCCAGCAGTTACAAGACGGGGCGCGGCACCGGGGAGCTGTTTTTT. Amino acids: CASSYKTGRGTGELFF.

As for this clonotype: Germline is not matched at one junction end, which may reflect a read error. The chain carries TRBV3-1 and TRBJ2-7, with D possibly TRBD2 on 7 matching bases. This CDR3 is built from 13 residues. Germline CDR1 reads LGHDT; CDR2 reads YNNKEL (reference sequence). The CDR3 reads CVSSHGGPYEQYF. CDR3 DNA: TGTGTCAGCAGCCACGGGGGGCCCTACGAGCAGTACTTC.

The V call is TRBV5-1, the J call TRBJ1-1, with TRBD1 as a possible D gene (5 bases). V dropped 4 bases and J dropped 4 bases, with 20 bases sitting between them. The CDR3 runs 16 residues. Germline loops: CDR1 SGHRS, CDR2 YFSETQ. The CDR3 DNA reads TGCGCCAGCAGCGCAGTCGGGCGGGGGTTGGGCACTGAAGCTTTCTTT. It codes for CASSAVGRGLGTEAFF.